The text below deals with one T cell receptor (beta chain). This specimen comes from a study of T cell changes during pregnancy in multiple sclerosis. The assay was immunoSEQ multiplex PCR, and TCRdb's table has in-frame clones only and misses some. The table lists tens of thousands of clones, around 90% of them singletons, with 0.45% to 0.5% in the top ten. Sequenced material: CD4+ T cells from peripheral blood mononuclear cells, taken in the third trimester of pregnancy. This sequence was found in a female donor with multiple sclerosis, enrolled in a pregnancy study.

CDR3 DNA: TGCGCCAGCGTAGGGCCGGGGGGAGAGACCCAGTACTTC. Protein sequence: CASVGPGGETQYF. V is TRBV23-1 and J is TRBJ2-5, with 7 bases identical to TRBD2. TRBV23-1 counts as an open reading frame of uncertain function. The CDR3 has 13 residues. J was trimmed by 4 bases and V by 8 bases; bases with no gene match: 7.